Listed here are 17 T cell receptor beta chains from one sample, sequenced in a study of beta chain features in type 1 diabetes. Investigators reverse transcribed all isolated RNA, so they sequenced expressed TCRB transcripts. TCRdb's table, derived via immunoSEQ multiplex PCR, lists solely in-frame clones and lacks some. The data contain some 230,000 clones, around 9.6% of them singletons. Specimen: naive CD4+ T cells from blood. The receptors stem from a woman aged 18-29 years in good health.

This chain links TRBV7-6 with TRBJ1-1; no clear D. Germline CDR1 SGHVS, CDR2 FNYEAQ. V was pared by 3 bases and J by 0 bases, with 8 bases between. CDR3 length: 14 residues. In nucleotides, the CDR3 is TGTGCCAGCAGCTTGGAGCGATTGAACACTGAAGCTTTCTTT. As protein: CASSLERLNTEAFF.

The V gene is TRBV2, the J gene TRBJ1-4; TRBD1 might be the D (5 bases). V was clipped by 6 bases and J by 8 bases, with 10 bases between them. The CDR3 loop spans 12 amino acids. Germline-derived CDR1 and CDR2 are SNHLY and FYNNEI. CDR3 bases: TGTGCCAGCAGGCAGGGTGGAGAAAAACTGTTTTTT. Residues: CASRQGGEKLFF.

This chain connects TRBV10-3 to TRBJ1-5, with D maybe TRBD1 (5 bases). The ends were cut back, 3 bases at V and 6 bases at J, with 12 bases in the middle. CDR3 length: 14 amino acids. In germline, CDR1 is ENHRY, CDR2 SYGVKD. The CDR3 bases are TGTGCCATCAGTGACAGGGCGGGGGGTCAGCCCCAGCATTTT. Amino acid sequence: CAISDRAGGQPQHF.

The chain links TRBV12-5 to TRBJ1-1, with D uncertain. Germline CDR1 LGHNT, CDR2 FRNRAP. Trimming removed 4 bases at V and 4 bases at J, with 22 bases between. The CDR3 runs to 17 residues. CDR3 DNA: TGTGCTAGTGGTTCCTCTAGCGATTGGGTCGTTGCCACTGAAGCTTTCTTT. Its protein is CASGSSSDWVVATEAFF.

This clone was seen only once. The CDR3 is CASSSWEGLQTQYF. CDR3 in DNA: TGTGCCAGCAGCTCTTGGGAGGGCCTTCAGACCCAGTACTTC. The chain joins TRBV5-6 to TRBJ2-5; the match to TRBD2 covers 7 bases. The germline gives CDR1 SGHDT, CDR2 YYEEEE. This CDR3 comprises 14 residues. Trimming at V came to 3 bases and at J to 6 bases, leaving 8 bases not matched to a gene. Combining the CDR3 with reference TRBV5-6 and TRBJ2-5 gives the whole variable domain DAGVTQSPTHLIKTRGQQVTLRCSPKSGHDTVSWYQQALGQGPQFIFQYYEEEERQRGNFPDRFSGHQFPNYSSELNVNALLLGDSALYLCASSSWEGLQTQYFGPGTRLLVL.

V usage is TRBV2 and J usage is TRBJ2-7, with 7 bases fitting TRBD1. V lost 4 bases and J lost 6; bases outside the gene matches: 6. The V gene's germline CDR1 is SNHLY and CDR2 FYNNEI. This CDR3 is built from 13 residues. CDR3 region: CASSGGTAGEQYF. The CDR3 DNA is TGTGCCAGCAGTGGAGGGACAGCTGGCGAGCAGTACTTC.

The genes are TRBV7-9 and TRBJ2-7; the match to TRBD1 covers 10 bases. V was pared by 5 bases and J by 2 bases, with 18 bases of the junction left unmatched. The CDR3 consists of 19 residues. CDR1 is SEHNR and CDR2 is FQNEAQ in the germline V gene (reference sequence). The CDR3 protein is CASSRLGARDRGPPYEQYF. Here the CDR3 DNA reads TGTGCCAGCAGCCGCTTAGGGGCTAGGGACAGGGGACCACCCTACGAGCAGTACTTC.

V gene TRBV5-4 combines with J gene TRBJ2-2, with D tentatively TRBD1 or TRBD2 (5 bases each). Deletions cut 4 bases from V and 3 bases from J, with 13 bases between. The CDR3 sequence is 15 residues long. CDR1 is SGHNT and CDR2 is YYREEE in the germline V gene (reference sequence). The CDR3 DNA follows: TGTGCCAGCAGCCTGGGACGGAGTGACACCGGGGAGCTGTTTTTT. It encodes CASSLGRSDTGELFF. Looking up the rest from reference TRBV5-4 and TRBJ2-2 gives the full variable domain: ETGVTQSPTHLIKTRGQQVTLRCSSQSGHNTVSWYQQALGQGPQFIFQYYREEENGRGNFPPRFSGLQFPNYSSELNVNALELDDSALYLCASSLGRSDTGELFFGEGSRLTVL.

The chain's CDR3 is CASSRQGPNYGYTF. The CDR3 DNA follows: TGTGCCAGTAGTCGGCAGGGGCCTAACTATGGCTACACCTTC. This chain connects TRBV19 to TRBJ1-2; D possibly corresponds to TRBD1 (6 bases). The CDR3 is made up of 14 amino acids. V was cut by 5 bases and J by 0 bases, with 10 bases left in between. Germline V lookup: CDR1 LNHDA, CDR2 SQIVND (reference sequence).

The genes are TRBV6-6 and TRBJ2-3; D is possibly TRBD2 (5 bases). CDR3 length equals 14 residues. Germline values: CDR1 MNHNY, CDR2 SVGAGI (reference sequence). Trimming removed 6 bases at V and 6 bases at J, with 16 bases between. The DNA for the CDR3 is TGTGCCAGCAGGGAACTAGTGGACGACGATACGCAGTATTTT. Protein sequence: CASRELVDDDTQYF.

A few counts support this clone. This chain links TRBV7-8 with TRBJ2-7; 7 nucleotides line up with TRBD1. Trimming took 5 bases from V and 3 from J; bases not matched to a gene: 4. From germline, CDR1 is SGHVS and CDR2 FQNEAQ. This CDR3 has 13 amino acids. DNA for the CDR3: TGTGCCAGCAGCCCAGGGGGAAACTACGAGCAGTACTTC. Residues: CASSPGGNYEQYF.

The chain employs TRBV7-9 and TRBJ2-1; TRBD2 agrees at 7 bases. Germline V gene sequence: CDR1 SEHNR, CDR2 FQNEAQ (reference sequence). J lost 8 bases, V lost 2 bases, and 6 bases had no gene match. This CDR3 comprises 14 residues. The CDR3 here is CASSLLLRGDEQFF. DNA for the CDR3: TGTGCCAGCAGCTTACTCTTACGGGGGGATGAGCAGTTCTTC.

This clone has a handful of counts. The J gene is TRBJ2-1, the V gene TRBV2; D possibly corresponds to TRBD2 (6 bases). Trimming took 6 bases from V and 0 from J, leaving 12 bases between them. Germline CDR1 is SNHLY and CDR2 is FYNNEI. There are 15 residues in the CDR3. CDR3: CASRPFGSSYNEQFF. In DNA, the CDR3 is TGTGCCAGCAGACCATTCGGGAGCTCCTACAATGAGCAGTTCTTC.

The rearrangement uses TRBV5-1 and TRBJ1-4; D remains ambiguous. The CDR3 runs to 12 residues. Germline V gives CDR1 SGHRS, CDR2 YFSETQ. As DNA, the CDR3 is TGCGAACTACAACGAGGGAATGAAAAACTGTTTTTT. Protein product: CELQRGNEKLFF.

The V and J genes are TRBV6-1 and TRBJ2-2; TRBD1 aligns across 8 bases. Unmatched junction bases numbered 4, after V lost 7 bases and J lost 6 bases. This CDR3 contains 13 residues. Germline V gene sequence: CDR1 MNHNS, CDR2 SASEGT. CDR3 DNA: TGTGCCAGCAAGATACAGGGGGCCGGGGAGCTGTTTTTT. This codes for CASKIQGAGELFF.

This clone turned up a few times. The chain couples TRBV9 to TRBJ1-1, with D tentatively TRBD1 (5 bases). This CDR3 comprises 15 residues. The germline V gene encodes CDR1 SGDLS and CDR2 YYNGEE. V lost 0 bases and J lost 3, with 12 bases in between. The CDR3 sequence: CASSVVGGAYTEAFF. In DNA form, the CDR3 reads TGTGCCAGCAGCGTAGTAGGAGGGGCGTACACTGAAGCTTTCTTT.

Only one count was recorded for this clone. The V call is TRBV27, the J call TRBJ2-3, with 9 bases lining up with TRBD2. V was clipped by 2 bases and J by 1 base; unmatched bases: 1. The germline V gene has CDR1 MNHEY and CDR2 SMNVEV (reference sequence). The CDR3 extends over 15 amino acids. CDR3 DNA: TGTGCCAGCAGTTTAGAGCGGGGGGGCACAGATACGCAGTATTTT. Translation: CASSLERGGTDTQYF.